Here is one T cell receptor (beta chain) with its context. Its antigen is as yet unknown. CDR3 length equals 13 residues. The ends were cut back, 3 bases at V and 4 bases at J, with 7 bases in the middle. The V gene's germline CDR1 is MNHEY and CDR2 SMNVEV (reference sequence). The source of the sample is a study of T cell responses to AZD1222 COVID-19 vaccine. Overall study findings and caveats: Sampling captured repertoires only after the peak T cell response. Donors were largely white British and mainly female; clonal diversity was possibly underestimated. Among vaccine-associated CD4 TCRs, coverage spanned spike, with dominance at 160-218 and 743-854. Seropositive at baseline were only a handful of AZD1222 recipients.

Profiled with immunoSEQ multiplex PCR; TCRdb holds only in-frame clones, not every one. The table includes about 110,000 clones, approximately 90% detected once. This receptor was taken from an adult in good health. The J gene is TRBJ1-5, the V gene TRBV27; D unresolved. Sequences were derived from peripheral blood, sampled on day 0 of AZD1222 vaccination. CDR3 sequence (DNA): TGTGCCAGCAGTTTTATCCGAAATCAGCCCCAGCATTTT. Amino acids: CASSFIRNQPQHF.